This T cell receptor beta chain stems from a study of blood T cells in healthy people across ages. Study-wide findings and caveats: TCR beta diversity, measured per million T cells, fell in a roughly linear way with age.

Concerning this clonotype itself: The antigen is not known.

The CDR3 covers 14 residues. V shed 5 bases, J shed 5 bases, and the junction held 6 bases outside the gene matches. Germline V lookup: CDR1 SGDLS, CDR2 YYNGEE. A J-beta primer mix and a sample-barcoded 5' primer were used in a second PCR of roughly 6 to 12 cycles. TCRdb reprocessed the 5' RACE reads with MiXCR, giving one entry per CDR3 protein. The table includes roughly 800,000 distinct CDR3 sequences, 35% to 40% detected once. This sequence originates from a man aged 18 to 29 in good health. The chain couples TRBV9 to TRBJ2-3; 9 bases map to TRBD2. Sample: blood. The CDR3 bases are TGTGCCAGCAGAGTGGGACTAGCAGGAGATACGCAGTATTTT. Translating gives CASRVGLAGDTQYF.